The clone carrying this T cell receptor (beta chain) has more than one count but fewer than ten. Its cognate antigen is unknown. The protocol was immunoSEQ multiplex PCR, while the TCRdb copy is restricted to in-frame clones and leaves out a portion. The sample holds around 2.1 million clones, approximately 94% seen once. This sample is part of a study of shared clonotypes between healthy human individuals. General study points: Non-shared clonotypes displayed generation probabilities falling below those of clonotypes present in all four donors. An anticipated effect of sequencing depth on clonotype sharing among donors was recognized.

CDR3 length: 14 residues. The ends lost 0 bases at V and 9 bases at J; junction bases unmatched: 3. The germline V gene encodes CDR1 SGDLS and CDR2 YYNGEE. Sequenced input: naive CD4+ T cells sorted from blood. The subset: CD45RA+ positively selected. V gene TRBV9 combines with J gene TRBJ1-6, with 7 bases matching TRBD1. This TCR was sampled from a man between 18 and 35 years old in good health. This CDR3 reads CASSVGDSRSPLHF. CDR3 bases: TGTGCCAGCAGCGTAGGGGACAGCCGTTCACCCCTCCACTTT.